This T cell receptor (beta chain) appears in the sequencing data of a study of CD8+ T cells in alopecia areata. In the study overall: A 6-month period off drug followed tofacitinib, which lasted 6 to 18 months. The percentage of affected scalp area served as the score of severity for treated patients.

The authors extracted RNA and reverse transcribed it into cDNA as the sequencing template. Assay used: immunoSEQ multiplex PCR; TCRdb lists only in-frame clones, some missing. The data show around 190,000 clones, under 80% seen once. Treatment in this sample: oral pan-JAK inhibitor, 5-10 mg twice daily. Specimens obtained from alopecia areata patients comprised lesional scalp punch biopsies and peripheral blood. In this sample, this clone turned up a few times. This CDR3 region has 12 residues. Germline CDR1 SQVTM, CDR2 ANQGSEA. V gave up 6 bases and J gave up 0 bases, with 7 bases separating them. The clonotype was recovered from a human donor with alopecia areata. Specimen: CD4+ T cells sorted from blood, collected between weeks 49 and 50, from a patient treated with tofacitinib. This sequence joins TRBV29-1 and TRBJ2-3, with a tentative D call TRBD1 (6 bases). The CDR3, as DNA: TGCAGCGTGAGGGGGAGCACAGATACGCAGTATTTT. Translation gives CSVRGSTDTQYF.